These 18 T cell receptor beta chains originate from one sample sequenced in a study of blood T cell repertoires in COVID-19 (dated by TCRdb to the early 2020s). Libraries came from the immunoSEQ multiplex PCR assay. TCRdb stores this immuneACCESS table with in-frame sequences only. Part of the clones is absent; in the studies checked, under half of the shortfall reflects unresolved V genes, and no reason is known for the rest. The sample has fewer than 450,000 clones on record, 90% of them singletons. Of the sample, about 0.6% falls within the top ten clones. The material sequenced was PBMCs or T cells enriched from blood (not recorded which). These receptors were obtained from a man younger than 30 who had recovered from COVID-19.

This chain links TRBV12-3 or TRBV12-4 with TRBJ2-1; the D gene is possibly TRBD2 (5 bases). V dropped 2 bases and J dropped 8 bases, with 10 bases sitting between them. This CDR3 has 13 amino acids. DNA for the CDR3: TGTGCCAGCAGTTTAACGGGGATTTATGAGCAGTTCTTC. It encodes CASSLTGIYEQFF.

The rearrangement uses TRBV11-2 and TRBJ1-3; a possible D gene is TRBD1 (5 bases). Germline V CDR1 and CDR2: SGHAT, FQNNGV. V shed 2 bases and J shed 2 bases, with 10 bases lying between them. The CDR3 loop spans 15 amino acids. CDR3 nucleotide sequence: TGTGCCAGCAGCTTACAGACAGAGGCTGGAAACACCATATATTTT. This encodes CASSLQTEAGNTIYF.

The chain couples TRBV28 to TRBJ2-3; 7 positions agree with TRBD1. Trimming cost V 6 bases and J 2 bases; bases outside gene matches: 2. The V gene's germline CDR1 is MDHEN and CDR2 SYDVKM. This CDR3 comprises 13 residues. This chain's CDR3 is CASRTGNTDTQYF. CDR3 bases: TGTGCCAGCAGGACAGGGAACACAGATACGCAGTATTTT.

The chain joins TRBV25-1 to TRBJ1-4; 7 positions agree with TRBD1. The CDR3 spans 11 residues. CDR1 is MGHDK, CDR2 SYGVNS, per germline. Trimming took 6 bases from V and 8 from J; bases not matched to a gene: 0. CDR3 loop: CASRQGEKLFF. CDR3 nucleotide sequence: TGTGCCAGCAGACAGGGGGAAAAACTGTTTTTT.

The chain has TRBV14 and TRBJ1-4, with a weak D call TRBD1 (6 bases). The V end lost 1 base, the J end lost 5 bases, and 8 bases lay between the germline ends. The length of the CDR3 is 14 residues. Germline V CDR1 and CDR2: SGHDN, FVKESK. The CDR3 region is CASSQGQGNEKLFF. In DNA form, the CDR3 reads TGTGCCAGCAGCCAAGGGCAGGGGAATGAAAAACTGTTTTTT. Full variable domain (missing parts from reference TRBV14 and TRBJ1-4): EAGVTQFPSHSVIEKGQTVTLRCDPISGHDNLYWYRRVMGKEIKFLLHFVKESKQDESGMPNNRFLAERTGGTYSTLKVQPAELEDSGVYFCASSQGQGNEKLFFGSGTQLSVL.

This sequence joins TRBV20-1 and TRBJ1-1; TRBD1 matches at 8 bases. CDR1 and CDR2 (germline): DFQATT, SNEGSKA (reference sequence). The CDR3 loop spans 14 amino acids. The V and J ends lost 3 bases and 1 base, in that order; junction bases with no gene match: 4. In DNA, the CDR3 is TGCAGTGCTAGTGCAGGGGGCTCGAACACTGAAGCTTTCTTT. Translating it yields CSASAGGSNTEAFF.

This clone was seen more than once but under ten times. The rearrangement uses TRBV9 and TRBJ1-1; D gene uncertain. The length of the CDR3 is 14 residues. The V end lost 3 bases, the J end lost 9 bases, and 18 bases lay between the germline ends. The germline CDR1 and CDR2 sequences are SGDLS and YYNGEE. CDR3 bases: TGTGCCAGCAGCGGACGGGATACTTTAACGAAAGCTTTCTTT. Amino acids: CASSGRDTLTKAFF.

J is TRBJ1-3 and V is TRBV3-1 (or the pseudogene TRBV3-2); no definite D call. CDR3 length equals 17 residues. Trimming removed 3 bases from V and 0 bases from J, with 15 bases in between. The germline V gene encodes CDR1 LGHDT and CDR2 YNNKEL (reference sequence). The CDR3 nucleotides are TGTGCCAGCAGCCATTTTTCGACGGGGAGCTCTGGAAACACCATATATTTT. Its protein is CASSHFSTGSSGNTIYF.

The gene calls are TRBV27 and TRBJ2-3; 15 nucleotides match TRBD2. The CDR3 loop spans 19 amino acids. Unmatched junction bases numbered 13, after V lost 6 bases and J lost 3 bases. Germline CDR1 is MNHEY and CDR2 is SMNVEV (reference sequence). CDR3 coding DNA: TGTGCCAGCAGGCGGGGACTAGCGGGAGGTGGAGTGTGGACAGATACGCAGTATTTT. Its translation: CASRRGLAGGGVWTDTQYF.

This clone was recorded once. The rearrangement joins TRBV7-9 to TRBJ1-6; no definite D call. The V end lost 2 bases, the J end lost 10 bases, and 12 bases lay between the germline ends. This CDR3 spans 14 amino acids. The V gene's germline CDR1 is SEHNR and CDR2 FQNEAQ (reference sequence). The CDR3, as DNA: TGTGCCAGCAGCTTAATCGGGATGAGATCACCCCTCCACTTT. This codes for CASSLIGMRSPLHF.

This CDR3 reads CASSQGTPTSGRDTQYF. The DNA of the CDR3 is TGCGCCAGCAGCCAAGGAACCCCGACTAGCGGGCGGGATACGCAGTATTTT. The V call is TRBV4-1, the J call TRBJ2-3, with 10 nucleotides matching TRBD2. The CDR3 covers 17 residues. Germline V gene sequence: CDR1 MGHRA, CDR2 YSYEKL. V shed 1 base and J 6 bases; nucleotides not matched to a gene: 10.

The chain couples TRBV29-1 to TRBJ1-2, with D possibly being TRBD1 (6 bases). The V and J ends lost 7 bases and 4 bases respectively, with 7 bases between them. Germline CDR1 is SQVTM and CDR2 is ANQGSEA. The CDR3 sequence is 10 residues long. CDR3 sequence: CSAQGYGYTF. DNA of the CDR3: TGCAGCGCACAGGGCTATGGCTACACCTTC.

The gene calls are TRBV30 and TRBJ1-1, with D tentatively TRBD1 (6 bases). This CDR3 contains 17 residues. From germline, CDR1 is GTSNPN and CDR2 SVGIG (reference sequence). The V end was cut by 4 bases, the J end by 6 bases, with 27 bases between. Written as DNA, the CDR3 is TGTGCCTGGATGATGGAACACAGGGCGACGGGAGGTCCTGAAGCTTTCTTT. It specifies CAWMMEHRATGGPEAFF.

This clone was detected a few times. The chain uses TRBV9 and TRBJ1-6; 10 positions agree with TRBD1. The CDR3 extends over 19 amino acids. Trimming cost V 0 bases and J 5 bases; bases outside gene matches: 11. The germline CDR1 and CDR2 sequences are SGDLS and YYNGEE. CDR3 loop: CASSVDDRGLHINNSPLHF. In nucleotides, the CDR3 is TGTGCCAGCAGCGTAGACGACAGGGGGCTTCACATTAATAATTCACCCCTCCACTTT. The entire variable domain, with the rest obtained from reference TRBV9 and TRBJ1-6, is as follows: DSGVTQTPKHLITATGQRVTLRCSPRSGDLSVYWYQQSLDQGLQFLIQYYNGEERAKGNILERFSAQQFPDLHSELNLSSLELGDSALYFCASSVDDRGLHINNSPLHFGNGTRLTVT.

V gene TRBV3-1 (or the pseudogene TRBV3-2) combines with J gene TRBJ2-2; a possible D gene is TRBD1 (5 bases). This CDR3 comprises 13 residues. Per germline, CDR1 LGHDT and CDR2 YNNKEL (reference sequence). The V and J ends lost 4 bases and 6 bases respectively, with 9 bases between them. The CDR3 nucleotides are TGTGCCAGCAGCCGCCAGGGTTCCGGGGAGCTGTTTTTT. Protein sequence: CASSRQGSGELFF.

V is TRBV5-4 and J is TRBJ1-1; D is possibly TRBD1 (5 bases). The CDR3 covers 16 residues. CDR1 SGHNT and CDR2 YYREEE come from the germline V gene (reference sequence). Trimming pared 0 bases from V and 1 base from J, leaving 13 bases between. CDR3 nucleotide sequence: TGTGCCAGCAGCTTGGGACTGGACACTCCGAACACTGAAGCTTTCTTT. Protein sequence: CASSLGLDTPNTEAFF.

The count of this clone is one. The V gene is TRBV9, the J gene TRBJ2-7; maybe TRBD1 (6 bases). V was clipped by 0 bases and J by 6 bases, with 16 bases between them. The CDR3 is made up of 15 amino acids. Per the germline V gene, CDR1 is SGDLS and CDR2 is YYNGEE. CDR3 bases: TGTGCCAGCAGCGTAGGTGGGGGCCAGGGGACCGAGCAGTACTTC. This codes for CASSVGGGQGTEQYF.

The chain links TRBV3-1 (or the pseudogene TRBV3-2) to TRBJ1-6, with D unresolved. Germline V gene data show CDR1 as LGHDT and CDR2 as YNNKEL (reference sequence). V was cut by 6 bases and J by 10 bases, with 13 bases left in between. The CDR3 runs 13 residues. The CDR3: CASSPDKVSPLHF. In DNA form, the CDR3 reads TGTGCCAGCAGTCCTGACAAAGTCTCACCCCTCCACTTT.